The entry below describes one T cell receptor (beta chain). Subsets obtained from CD4+ cells comprised CD45RA+ naive and CD45RA-negative memory cells. Produced via immunoSEQ multiplex PCR; TCRdb's table is partial and in-frame only. The sample gives hundreds of thousands of clones, approximately 74% of which show up once; around 1.6% is in the top ten. V dropped 2 bases and J dropped 5 bases, with 6 bases sitting between them. The CDR3 loop spans 12 amino acids. Germline V lookup: CDR1 SGHRS, CDR2 YFSETQ. This record belongs to a study of shared clonotypes between healthy human individuals. What was sequenced was memory CD4+ T cells sorted from blood. Regarding subset: CD45RA-negative fraction. V usage is TRBV5-1 and J usage is TRBJ2-3; D ambiguous. This clonotype was sampled from a woman under 40 in good health. Here the CDR3 reads CASSFDRDTQYF. The CDR3 DNA follows: TGCGCCAGCAGCTTTGACCGAGATACGCAGTATTTT. The full variable domain, its missing parts supplied by reference TRBV5-1 and TRBJ2-3, is KAGVTQTPRYLIKTRGQQVTLSCSPISGHRSVSWYQQTPGQGLQFLFEYFSETQRNKGNFPGRFSGRQFSNSRSEMNVSTLELGDSALYLCASSFDRDTQYFGPGTRLTVL.